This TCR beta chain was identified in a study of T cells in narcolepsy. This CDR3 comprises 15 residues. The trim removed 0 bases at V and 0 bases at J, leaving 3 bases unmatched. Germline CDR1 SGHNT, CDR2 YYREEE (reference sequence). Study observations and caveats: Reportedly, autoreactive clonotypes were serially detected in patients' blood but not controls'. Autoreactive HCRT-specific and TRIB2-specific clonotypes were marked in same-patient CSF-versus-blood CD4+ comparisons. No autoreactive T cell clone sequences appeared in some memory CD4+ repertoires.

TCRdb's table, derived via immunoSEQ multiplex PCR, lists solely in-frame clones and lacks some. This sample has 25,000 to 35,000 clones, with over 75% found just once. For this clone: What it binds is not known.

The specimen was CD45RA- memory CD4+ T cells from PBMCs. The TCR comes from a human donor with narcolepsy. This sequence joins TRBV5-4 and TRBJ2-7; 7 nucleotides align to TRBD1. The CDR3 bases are TGTGCCAGCAGCTTGGCGGGACAGAGCTCCTACGAGCAGTACTTC. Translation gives CASSLAGQSSYEQYF.